Listed below are T cell receptor beta chains from one sample, sequenced in a study of response to subunit inactivated influenza vaccine. TCRdb called the RT-PCR reads again in MiXCR, with one record for every CDR3 protein. The repertoire holds 540,000 or so distinct CDR3 sequences, with roughly 13% as singletons. Sequenced here: PBMCs from blood, sampled about 40 days after vaccination. These receptors came from a middle-aged man who received an inactivated influenza vaccine. Each CDR3 is given with its conserved first and last residue. D genes are given only for firm matches. Some rows mark clone size as missing; the rest say once, few, many or name a class of expanded clone.

clone_size cdr3_length d_call j_call v_call cdr3_aa cdr3_nt
few 16 NA TRBJ1-4 TRBV7-9 CASSPPKGVINEKLFF TGTGCCAGCAGCCCGCCCAAAGGAGTAATTAATGAAAAACTGTTTTTT
few 14 NA TRBJ2-7 TRBV15 CATSRGGDLYEQYF TGTGCCACCAGCAGAGGTGGAGACCTCTACGAGCAGTACTTC
few 14 NA TRBJ2-7 TRBV28 CASSFGRNSYEQYF TGTGCCAGCAGCTTTGGACGGAACTCCTACGAGCAGTACTTC
few 20 TRBD2 TRBJ2-3 TRBV5-6 CASSSLQASGRLLTPHTQYF TGTGCCAGCAGCTCCCTCCAGGCTAGCGGGAGACTCCTAACTCCCCATACGCAGTATTTT
few 14 NA TRBJ1-2 TRBV4-2 CASSPIGVLDGYTF TGTGCCAGCAGCCCAATAGGGGTATTGGATGGCTACACCTTC
few 17 TRBD2 TRBJ2-7 TRBV7-2 CASSLAFLGREGDEQYF TGTGCCAGCAGCTTAGCGTTCCTTGGGCGGGAGGGCGACGAGCAGTACTTC
many 18 NA TRBJ2-7 TRBV6-5 CASSQAHPGFGLDYEQYF TGTGCCAGCAGTCAGGCCCATCCCGGGTTTGGACTCGACTACGAGCAGTACTTC
NA 12 NA TRBJ2-7 TRBV6-2/TRBV6-3 CASSYRPYEQYF TGTGCCAGCAGTTACAGGCCTTACGAGCAGTACTTC
NA 16 NA TRBJ2-3 TRBV11-2 CASSLDLRGREDTQYF TGTGCCAGCAGCTTAGATTTGCGGGGCCGTGAAGATACGCAGTATTTT
NA 15 TRBD1 TRBJ2-1 TRBV12-3/TRBV12-4 CASSFQGAAYNEQFF TGTGCCAGCAGTTTTCAGGGGGCGGCCTACAATGAGCAGTTCTTC
few 17 TRBD2 TRBJ2-7 TRBV5-1 CASSLARTSGSQYEQYF TGCGCCAGCAGCTTGGCCCGGACTAGCGGGAGTCAGTACGAGCAGTACTTC
few 15 NA TRBJ2-1 TRBV15 CATSRGTGEGNEQFF TGTGCCACCAGCAGAGGTACTGGGGAAGGCAATGAGCAGTTCTTC
few 15 NA TRBJ2-3 TRBV11-1 CASSLGGVRADTQYF TGTGCCAGCAGCTTAGGTGGAGTCCGGGCAGATACGCAGTATTTT
few 15 NA TRBJ2-7 TRBV4-2 CASSQEGRFSREQYF TGTGCCAGCAGCCAAGAGGGGAGGTTTTCTCGAGAGCAGTACTTC
few 16 TRBD2 TRBJ2-1 TRBV3-1 CASSQVRLAGGNEQFF TGTGCCAGCAGCCAAGTTAGGCTAGCGGGGGGTAATGAGCAGTTCTTC
few 14 TRBD2 TRBJ2-7 TRBV20-1 CSATWTRGSYEQYF TGCAGTGCTACCTGGACTAGGGGATCCTACGAGCAGTACTTC
many 13 TRBD1 TRBJ2-7 TRBV10-3 CATLTGASYEQYF TGTGCCACCTTGACAGGGGCATCCTACGAGCAGTACTTC
NA 15 TRBD1 TRBJ2-7 TRBV7-6 CASSTADRQTYEQYF TGTGCCAGCAGCACTGCGGACAGGCAGACCTACGAGCAGTACTTC
many 16 TRBD1 TRBJ2-1 TRBV29-1 CSATGPGQGSYNEQFF TGCAGCGCGACTGGCCCGGGACAGGGGTCCTACAATGAGCAGTTCTTC
NA 15 TRBD1 TRBJ1-4 TRBV25-1 CASSSRTGKGEKLFF TGTGCCAGCAGTTCCCGGACAGGGAAGGGTGAAAAACTGTTTTTT
NA 15 NA TRBJ1-4 TRBV4-2 CASSQREGVNEKLFF TGTGCCAGCAGCCAGCGCGAGGGGGTGAATGAAAAACTGTTTTTT
NA 14 TRBD2 TRBJ2-1 TRBV5-1 CASKLAGEYNEQFF TGCGCCAGCAAACTAGCGGGGGAGTACAATGAGCAGTTCTTC
few 15 TRBD1 TRBJ1-4 TRBV12-3/TRBV12-4 CASSLRTGGYEKLFF TGTGCCAGCAGTCTACGGACAGGGGGTTATGAAAAACTGTTTTTT
NA 15 TRBD1 TRBJ2-7 TRBV11-2 CASSLLDRGYYEQYF TGTGCCAGCAGCTTATTGGACAGGGGTTACTACGAGCAGTACTTC
NA 14 TRBD2 TRBJ2-7 TRBV4-3 CASSQGTSGSLPYF TGCGCCAGCAGCCAAGGGACTAGCGGGAGCTTACCGTACTTC
few 15 TRBD2 TRBJ2-1 TRBV6-2/TRBV6-3 CASSTLAGTYNEQFF TGTGCCAGCAGTACCCTAGCGGGGACCTACAATGAGCAGTTCTTC
NA 17 TRBD2 TRBJ2-1 TRBV20-1 CSARPRLAASSYNEQFF TGCAGTGCTAGACCGCGACTAGCGGCCAGTTCCTACAATGAGCAGTTCTTC
NA 15 NA TRBJ1-5 TRBV11-2 CASSLSRARPDTQHF TGTGCCAGCAGCTTAAGTAGGGCCCGACCAGATACGCAGCATTTT
few 13 NA TRBJ2-5 TRBV11-2 CASSLSTEETQYF TGTGCCAGCAGCTTATCGACGGAAGAGACCCAGTACTTC
NA 15 NA TRBJ2-4 TRBV20-1 CSASHGQLAKNIQYF TGCAGTGCTAGTCATGGACAGCTAGCCAAAAACATTCAGTACTTC
NA 18 TRBD2 TRBJ2-3 TRBV20-1 CSAHGGLAEESSTDTQYF TGCAGTGCGCACGGTGGACTAGCGGAAGAGTCTAGCACAGATACGCAGTATTTT